A selection of T cell receptor beta chains follows, all from one sample in a study of cytomegalovirus exposure and HLA in healthy donors. Profiling relied on immunoSEQ multiplex PCR, and the TCRdb table lists in-frame clones only, not all of them. The top ten clones hold approximately 7% of a sample with 85,000 to 100,000 clones, 60% to 85% of them seen once. The source material was PBMCs. These receptors were taken from a man aged 45-60 years in good health and CMV-seropositive. The CDR3 runs from the conserved cysteine through the conserved F or W. Each record gives: CDR3 length, J gene, V gene, CDR3 protein.

len: 14
j_gene: TRBJ2-7
v_gene: TRBV6-6
CDR3aa: CASSSDDRVHEQYF

len: 14
j_gene: TRBJ1-3
v_gene: TRBV19
CDR3aa: CASSRGGSGNTIYF

len: 14
j_gene: TRBJ2-5
v_gene: TRBV13
CDR3aa: CASSLVADQETQYF

len: 16
j_gene: TRBJ2-7
v_gene: TRBV30
CDR3aa: CAWRPFVGTGVNEQYF

len: 14
j_gene: TRBJ1-1
v_gene: TRBV19
CDR3aa: CASSIVGQYTEAFF

len: 16
j_gene: TRBJ2-2
v_gene: TRBV7-9
CDR3aa: CASSLRKGVSAGELFF

len: 16
j_gene: TRBJ1-5
v_gene: TRBV28
CDR3aa: CASSPRTGGDNQPQNF

len: 13
j_gene: TRBJ1-1
v_gene: TRBV6-1
CDR3aa: CASSDSSNTEAFF

len: 15
j_gene: TRBJ1-2
v_gene: TRBV7-2
CDR3aa: CASSPGQWSGYGYTF

len: 13
j_gene: TRBJ1-1
v_gene: TRBV6-6
CDR3aa: CASRVGRNTEAFF

len: 14
j_gene: TRBJ2-1
v_gene: TRBV27
CDR3aa: CASTVGLAYNEQFF

len: 12
j_gene: TRBJ1-1
v_gene: TRBV13
CDR3aa: CASSLFRTEAFF

len: 17
j_gene: TRBJ1-4
v_gene: TRBV27
CDR3aa: CASSNLLGGYGEEKLFF

len: 16
j_gene: TRBJ1-6
v_gene: TRBV7-2
CDR3aa: CASSLGSGQGSSPLHF

len: 14
j_gene: TRBJ1-1
v_gene: TRBV19
CDR3aa: CASSTGVLNTEAFF

len: 15
j_gene: TRBJ1-2
v_gene: TRBV19
CDR3aa: CASSIEQGQVHGYTF

len: 12
j_gene: TRBJ1-1
v_gene: TRBV4-3
CDR3aa: CASTGMNTEAFF

len: 12
j_gene: TRBJ1-1
v_gene: TRBV6-4
CDR3aa: CASSDSGGKAFF

len: 13
j_gene: TRBJ1-5
v_gene: TRBV7-2
CDR3aa: CASSLVPLQAQHF

len: 14
j_gene: TRBJ1-2
v_gene: TRBV11-2
CDR3aa: CASSSRWTGDGYTF

len: 16
j_gene: TRBJ1-2
v_gene: TRBV7-9
CDR3aa: CASSFGGEESYYGYTF

len: 13
j_gene: TRBJ1-1
v_gene: TRBV7-7
CDR3aa: CASSLGEDTEAFF

len: 14
j_gene: TRBJ2-3
v_gene: TRBV7-2
CDR3aa: CATRRGGSTDTQYF

len: 14
j_gene: TRBJ1-1
v_gene: TRBV2
CDR3aa: CASNPAVGVGEAFF

len: 16
j_gene: TRBJ2-7
v_gene: TRBV9
CDR3aa: CASSAGAGGGPYEQYF

len: 18
j_gene: TRBJ1-5
v_gene: TRBV4-1
CDR3aa: CASSQEAGGAGGNQPQNF

len: 14
j_gene: TRBJ1-2
v_gene: TRBV29-1
CDR3aa: CSVAGTRSNYGYTF

len: 15
j_gene: TRBJ1-2
v_gene: TRBV4-1
CDR3aa: CASSQDDTDGYGYTF

len: 18
j_gene: TRBJ2-5
v_gene: TRBV7-2
CDR3aa: CASSLRWPGNPSEETQYF

len: 18
j_gene: TRBJ2-7
v_gene: TRBV21-1
CDR3aa: CASSPLSGKGTLAYEQYF

len: 13
j_gene: TRBJ2-1
v_gene: TRBV4-2
CDR3aa: CASSQAGNNEQFF

len: 13
j_gene: TRBJ1-2
v_gene: TRBV5-1
CDR3aa: CASSLGGSYGYTF

len: 11
j_gene: TRBJ2-1
v_gene: TRBV30
CDR3aa: CAWSLPRGQFF

len: 14
j_gene: TRBJ1-2
v_gene: TRBV7-2
CDR3aa: CASSPRTGEYGYTF

len: 20
j_gene: TRBJ2-5
v_gene: TRBV4-2
CDR3aa: CASSQDLLFGDIPVQETQYF

len: 16
j_gene: TRBJ1-6
v_gene: TRBV5-1
CDR3aa: CASSLGQTSYNSPLHF

len: 15
j_gene: TRBJ2-1
v_gene: TRBV7-2
CDR3aa: CASSLVGTGDVEQFF

len: 15
j_gene: TRBJ1-1
v_gene: TRBV13
CDR3aa: CASRLQGVENTEAFF

len: 13
j_gene: TRBJ1-4
v_gene: TRBV6-5
CDR3aa: CAIRDSTNEKLFF

len: 13
j_gene: TRBJ1-6
v_gene: TRBV25-1
CDR3aa: CASSRGNNSPLHF

len: 16
j_gene: TRBJ2-2
v_gene: TRBV5-1
CDR3aa: CASSLGGVTNTGELFF

len: 15
j_gene: TRBJ1-5
v_gene: TRBV5-3
CDR3aa: CARNYRDHSNQPQHF

len: 15
j_gene: TRBJ2-7
v_gene: TRBV19
CDR3aa: CASSTSGMSPREQYF

len: 17
j_gene: TRBJ1-2
v_gene: TRBV28
CDR3aa: CASSLFQGRPNNYGYTF

len: 16
j_gene: TRBJ1-3
v_gene: TRBV14
CDR3aa: CASSQDRQVPQNTIYF

len: 17
j_gene: TRBJ2-3
v_gene: TRBV5-4
CDR3aa: CASTQRGTSGGTDTQYF

len: 16
j_gene: TRBJ2-7
v_gene: TRBV27
CDR3aa: CASSFLTDSVTYEQYF

len: 11
j_gene: TRBJ2-5
v_gene: TRBV7-9
CDR3aa: CASSREETQYF

len: 16
j_gene: TRBJ2-7
v_gene: TRBV18
CDR3aa: CASSPLPVQGSYEQYF

len: 13
j_gene: TRBJ1-2
v_gene: TRBV28
CDR3aa: CASSVGQEYGYTF

len: 15
j_gene: TRBJ1-6
v_gene: TRBV6-4
CDR3aa: CASSDPQDKASPLNF

len: 15
j_gene: TRBJ1-1
v_gene: TRBV28
CDR3aa: CASSSSGTGGTEAFF

len: 15
j_gene: TRBJ1-2
v_gene: TRBV7-9
CDR3aa: CASSFDRGTNYGYTF

len: 14
j_gene: TRBJ2-7
v_gene: TRBV27
CDR3aa: CASRQGAVTYGQYF

len: 12
j_gene: TRBJ2-1
v_gene: TRBV5-1
CDR3aa: CASSFQGNEQFF